A selection of T cell receptor beta chains follows, all from one sample in a study of T-cell reconstitution after alpha-beta-depleted transplantation in children. TCRdb ran MiXCR on the PCR reads and lists one entry per CDR3 protein. The sample has some 390,000 distinct CDR3 sequences, about 20% seen once. Sequenced material: PBMCs from the stem cell graft donor, taken from the stem cell graft. The receptor source for this set is a human donor who donated a stem cell graft to a child with acute myeloid leukemia. Both conserved end residues are part of each CDR3. The order of the fields is clone size, D gene, V gene, J gene, CDR3 DNA, CDR3 protein. D genes are given only for firm matches. Clone size is given for some rows only: seen once, a few or many times, or a class if the clone is expanded.

size: few; D: TRBD1; V: TRBV10-3; J: TRBJ2-7; DNA: TGTGCCATCAGCGAAGGGACAGGGGGATACGAGCAGTACTTC; CDR3: CAISEGTGGYEQYF
size: -; D: -; V: TRBV12-3/TRBV12-4; J: TRBJ1-2; DNA: TGTGCCTCCTCCGACAGGAACTATGGCTACACCTTC; CDR3: CASSDRNYGYTF
size: few; D: -; V: TRBV7-9; J: TRBJ1-5; DNA: TGTGCCAGCAGCTTAATTTCAGAAAATCAGCCCCAGCATTTT; CDR3: CASSLISENQPQHF
size: -; D: -; V: TRBV12-3/TRBV12-4; J: TRBJ2-7; DNA: TGTGCCAGCAGTTCTGGGCAGGGACCTTTGGGGGAGCAGTACTTC; CDR3: CASSSGQGPLGEQYF
size: many; D: TRBD2; V: TRBV20-1; J: TRBJ2-1; DNA: TGCAGTGCTAGAATTTTAGGACTAGCGGCCTACAATGAGCAGTTCTTC; CDR3: CSARILGLAAYNEQFF
size: -; D: TRBD2; V: TRBV28; J: TRBJ2-7; DNA: TGTGCCAGCGGCCGACTAGCGATAGCCTCCGAGCAGTACTTC; CDR3: CASGRLAIASEQYF
size: few; D: -; V: TRBV15; J: TRBJ2-3; DNA: TGTGCCACCAGACGGGGTTATACAGATACGCAGTATTTT; CDR3: CATRRGYTDTQYF
size: many; D: -; V: TRBV29-1; J: TRBJ2-1; DNA: TGCAGCGTTCAAAGGGGTTCCGATGAGCAGTTCTTC; CDR3: CSVQRGSDEQFF
size: many; D: -; V: TRBV20-1; J: TRBJ2-6; DNA: TGCAGTGCTTTGACCTCTGGGGCCAACGTCCTGACTTTC; CDR3: CSALTSGANVLTF
size: -; D: -; V: TRBV20-1; J: TRBJ2-3; DNA: TGCAGTGCCACTACAATTCGAGCGGGCGGAAGCACAGATACGCAGTATTTT; CDR3: CSATTIRAGGSTDTQYF
size: few; D: -; V: TRBV9; J: TRBJ2-1; DNA: TGTGCCAGCAGCGAAGGACAAACGTTCTCCTACAATGAGCAGTTCTTC; CDR3: CASSEGQTFSYNEQFF
size: few; D: -; V: TRBV12-3/TRBV12-4; J: TRBJ2-2; DNA: TGTGCCAGCAGTTTTCGGCAGACGAACACCGGGGAGCTGTTTTTT; CDR3: CASSFRQTNTGELFF
size: many; D: TRBD2; V: TRBV20-1; J: TRBJ2-1; DNA: TGCAGTGCTAGCAAAGCGGGAGTCGGTTACAATGAGCAGTTCTTC; CDR3: CSASKAGVGYNEQFF
size: many; D: -; V: TRBV7-2; J: TRBJ1-1; DNA: TGTGCCAGCAGATTCGAGGGTTGGGTCATTGCTGAAGCTTTCTTT; CDR3: CASRFEGWVIAEAFF
size: many; D: TRBD2; V: TRBV29-1; J: TRBJ2-1; DNA: TGCAGCGTGGACTTGTGGGACTATAGCTCCTACAATGAGCAGTTCTTC; CDR3: CSVDLWDYSSYNEQFF
size: many; D: TRBD1; V: TRBV12-3/TRBV12-4; J: TRBJ2-7; DNA: TGTGCCAGCAGTTTAGGGGGGACAGGGGGCCAGGACTTC; CDR3: CASSLGGTGGQDF
size: few; D: -; V: TRBV20-1; J: TRBJ2-7; DNA: TGCAGTGCTAGTTCCACAGGGAACGAGCAGTACTTC; CDR3: CSASSTGNEQYF
size: -; D: -; V: TRBV3-1; J: TRBJ2-3; DNA: TGTGCCAGCAGTCCAAGAGACGGGAGCCCATCAAGCACAGATACGCAGTATTTT; CDR3: CASSPRDGSPSSTDTQYF
size: -; D: -; V: TRBV15; J: TRBJ2-4; DNA: TGTGCCACCAGGAACCCAGGACAGTCAAAGTATGGGGAAAACATTCAGTACTTC; CDR3: CATRNPGQSKYGENIQYF
size: -; D: -; V: TRBV29-1; J: TRBJ2-6; DNA: TGCAGCACCCAGGACACTGGGGCCAACGTCCTGACTTTC; CDR3: CSTQDTGANVLTF
size: many; D: -; V: TRBV24-1; J: TRBJ2-1; DNA: TGTGCCACCCGGGGAGGTAGCTACAATGAGCAGTTCTTC; CDR3: CATRGGSYNEQFF
size: -; D: -; V: TRBV11-2; J: TRBJ2-6; DNA: TGTGCCAGCAGCTTAGAATTTGGTGGCGCTGGGGCCAACGTCCTGACTTTC; CDR3: CASSLEFGGAGANVLTF
size: -; D: -; V: TRBV6-1; J: TRBJ1-1; DNA: TGTGCCAGCAGTGAGTCAGGGGACGCTGAAGCTTTCTTT; CDR3: CASSESGDAEAFF
size: many; D: -; V: TRBV6-5; J: TRBJ2-2; DNA: TGTGCCAGCAGTTACGGGCAGGGGATGTGGCTGTTTTTT; CDR3: CASSYGQGMWLFF
size: few; D: -; V: TRBV11-2; J: TRBJ2-4; DNA: TGTGCCAGCAGCTCGATCAGGGTTGCCAAAAACATTCAGTACTTC; CDR3: CASSSIRVAKNIQYF
size: many; D: TRBD2; V: TRBV3-1; J: TRBJ2-1; DNA: TGTGCCAGCAGCCAAAGCGGGGAATCCTACAATGAGCAGTTCTTC; CDR3: CASSQSGESYNEQFF
size: many; D: TRBD2; V: TRBV20-1; J: TRBJ2-7; DNA: TGCAGTGCTAGACTAGCGGGTTACGAGCAGTACTTC; CDR3: CSARLAGYEQYF
size: many; D: -; V: TRBV3-1; J: TRBJ2-1; DNA: TGTGCCAGCCACTCAAACCTCAGGAATGAGCAGTTCTTC; CDR3: CASHSNLRNEQFF
size: few; D: -; V: TRBV5-6; J: TRBJ2-7; DNA: TGTGCCAGCAGCTCCAGGTCCGTAAACGTCGAGCAGTACTTC; CDR3: CASSSRSVNVEQYF
size: -; D: TRBD1; V: TRBV6-2/TRBV6-3; J: TRBJ2-7; DNA: TGTGCCAGCAGTCGTACCGGGACAGTTCTTTACGAGCAGTACTTC; CDR3: CASSRTGTVLYEQYF
size: -; D: TRBD2; V: TRBV4-3; J: TRBJ2-1; DNA: TGCGCCAGCAGCCCCCATTCACTAGCGGGAGACCGGAATGAGCAGTTCTTC; CDR3: CASSPHSLAGDRNEQFF
size: -; D: TRBD2; V: TRBV5-1; J: TRBJ2-7; DNA: TGCGCCAGCAGCATTCCGACTAGCCCTAGCTCCTACGAGCAGTACTTC; CDR3: CASSIPTSPSSYEQYF
size: few; D: -; V: TRBV7-7; J: TRBJ2-3; DNA: TGTGCCAGCAGCTTAAGCCTAGAAAGCACAGATACGCAGTATTTT; CDR3: CASSLSLESTDTQYF
size: many; D: TRBD1; V: TRBV5-1; J: TRBJ1-5; DNA: TGCGCCAGCAGCAGGACAGGGGACGATCAGCCCCAGCATTTT; CDR3: CASSRTGDDQPQHF
size: -; D: TRBD2; V: TRBV2; J: TRBJ2-5; DNA: TGTGCCAGCAGTTCCACTAGCGGGAGCCGGGAGACCCAGTACTTC; CDR3: CASSSTSGSRETQYF
size: -; D: TRBD1; V: TRBV12-3/TRBV12-4; J: TRBJ2-1; DNA: TGTGCCAGCCGGGACAGCCTATACAATGAGCAGTTCTTC; CDR3: CASRDSLYNEQFF
size: -; D: TRBD2; V: TRBV3-1; J: TRBJ2-1; DNA: TGTGCCAGCAGCCAGTCCACACCGGGACTAGCCGGCGATGAGCAGTTCTTC; CDR3: CASSQSTPGLAGDEQFF
size: -; D: -; V: TRBV6-2/TRBV6-3; J: TRBJ1-5; DNA: TGTGCCAGCAGAAAGCAGGATCAGCCCCAGCATTTT; CDR3: CASRKQDQPQHF
size: many; D: -; V: TRBV4-1; J: TRBJ2-1; DNA: TGCGCCAGCAGCCAATCGGACCTGCGTTACAATGAGCAGTTCTTC; CDR3: CASSQSDLRYNEQFF
size: -; D: TRBD1; V: TRBV24-1; J: TRBJ2-1; DNA: TGTGCCACCAGTGATGTTCGGGACAGGGGTCGCCATGAGCAGTTCTTC; CDR3: CATSDVRDRGRHEQFF
size: -; D: TRBD2; V: TRBV4-1; J: TRBJ2-7; DNA: TGCGCCAGCAGCCAAGATCCTAGCGGCTACTCCTACGAGCAGTACTTC; CDR3: CASSQDPSGYSYEQYF
size: few; D: TRBD2; V: TRBV10-2; J: TRBJ2-7; DNA: TGCGCCAGCAGAAGCGGGAGTTACCACGAGCAGTACTTC; CDR3: CASRSGSYHEQYF
size: many; D: -; V: TRBV20-1; J: TRBJ2-1; DNA: TGCAGTGCTGGGCTCGTGGGGCTTCAGAGCAATGAGCAGTTCTTC; CDR3: CSAGLVGLQSNEQFF